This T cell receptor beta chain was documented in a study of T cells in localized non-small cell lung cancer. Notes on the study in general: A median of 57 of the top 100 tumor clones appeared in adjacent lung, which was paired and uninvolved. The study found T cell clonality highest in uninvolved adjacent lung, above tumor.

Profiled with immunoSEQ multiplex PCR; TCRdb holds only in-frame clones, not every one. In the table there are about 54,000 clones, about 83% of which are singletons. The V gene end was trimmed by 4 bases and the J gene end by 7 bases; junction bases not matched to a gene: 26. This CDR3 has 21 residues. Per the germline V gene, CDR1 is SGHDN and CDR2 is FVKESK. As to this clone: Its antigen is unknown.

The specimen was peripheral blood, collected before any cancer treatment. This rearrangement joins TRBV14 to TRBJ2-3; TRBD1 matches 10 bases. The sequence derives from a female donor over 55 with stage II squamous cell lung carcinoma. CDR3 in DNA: TGTGCCAGCAGCCGTTTTCTTTCCGACAGGGGGCGTCCAGGGACGGGTCATACGCAGTATTTT. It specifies CASSRFLSDRGRPGTGHTQYF.